These 25 T cell receptor beta chains share one sample of origin, sequenced in a study of blood T cell repertoires in COVID-19. The data were produced by immunoSEQ multiplex PCR, yet TCRdb's version contains in-frame clones alone and is incomplete. The sample includes more than 110,000 clones, about 88% seen only once; the top ten take about 10%. The specimen sequenced was peripheral blood. The receptors shown here come from a man between 50 and 59 years old with active or convalescent COVID-19.

The chain is built from TRBV5-1 and TRBJ2-7; 8 bases fit TRBD1. Germline CDR1 is SGHRS and CDR2 is YFSETQ. Germline trimming cut 4 bases from V and 3 bases from J; bases unmatched to any gene: 9. This CDR3 spans 15 amino acids. CDR3 amino acids: CASSLGQGDFYEQYF. In nucleotides, the CDR3 is TGCGCCAGCAGCCTCGGACAGGGAGACTTCTACGAGCAGTACTTC.

This chain links TRBV4-1 with TRBJ1-5; the D gene is possibly TRBD1 (5 bases). V lost 0 bases, J lost 4 bases, and 10 bases lay in between. Per germline, CDR1 MGHRA and CDR2 YSYEKL. This CDR3 spans 15 amino acids. CDR3 sequence: CASSQDRRGNQPQHF. DNA for the CDR3: TGCGCCAGCAGCCAAGATCGACGGGGGAATCAGCCCCAGCATTTT.

This chain uses TRBV7-2 with TRBJ2-2; D call uncertain. Germline V gene sequence: CDR1 SGHTA, CDR2 FQGNSA. The CDR3 runs 11 residues. V gave up 3 bases and J gave up 8 bases, with 4 bases separating them. CDR3 sequence: CASSFVGELFF. The CDR3 DNA reads as TGTGCCAGCAGCTTCGTAGGGGAGCTGTTTTTT.

This chain links TRBV2 with TRBJ2-7; 11 bases agree with TRBD2. Germline values: CDR1 SNHLY, CDR2 FYNNEI. The CDR3 is 16 residues long. With V trimmed by 0 bases and J by 2 bases, 3 bases remained unmatched. CDR3 sequence (DNA): TGTGCCAGCAGTGAAGCGGGACTAGCGGTGGCCTACGAGCAGTACTTC. It yields the protein CASSEAGLAVAYEQYF.

The chain carries TRBV6-1 and TRBJ1-6; a possible D gene is TRBD1 (6 bases). Trimming took off 3 bases at V and 6 bases at J, with 12 bases between the two ends. Germline CDR1 is MNHNS and CDR2 is SASEGT. The CDR3 has 15 residues. This CDR3 reads CASSDGGVRNSPLHF. The CDR3 nucleotides read TGTGCCAGCAGTGATGGGGGCGTCCGTAATTCACCCCTCCACTTT.

V and J are TRBV5-6 and TRBJ2-7; D may be TRBD1 (5 bases). Germline V gene lookup returns CDR1 SGHDT and CDR2 YYEEEE. This CDR3 spans 14 amino acids. Between the trimmed V and J ends, which lost 0 bases and 6 bases, there was a span of 13 bases. CDR3 DNA: TGTGCCAGCAGCTTGGGACAGTTGAGGCTCGAGCAGTACTTC. It is translated as CASSLGQLRLEQYF.

The chain joins TRBV5-1 to TRBJ2-1, with 12 bases lining up with TRBD2. V gave up 4 bases and J gave up 0 bases; unmatched junction bases: 2. CDR1 SGHRS and CDR2 YFSETQ come from the germline V gene. There are 16 residues in the CDR3. The CDR3 DNA follows: TGCGCCAGCAGCGTGACTAGCGGGAGCTCCTACAATGAGCAGTTCTTC. It is translated as CASSVTSGSSYNEQFF.

This rearrangement joins TRBV28 to TRBJ2-5; 7 bases are shared with TRBD2. This CDR3 region has 13 residues. V gave up 3 bases and J gave up 4 bases; unmatched junction bases: 2. Germline lookup yields CDR1 MDHEN and CDR2 SYDVKM. In DNA form, the CDR3 reads TGTGCCAGCAGTTTTCCGGGAGGAGAGACCCAGTACTTC. Amino acids: CASSFPGGETQYF. The full variable domain, in which reference TRBV28 and TRBJ2-5 provide the parts outside the CDR3, is DVKVTQSSRYLVKRTGEKVFLECVQDMDHENMFWYRQDPGLGLRLIYFSYDVKMKEKGDIPEGYSVSREKKERFSLILESASTNQTSMYLCASSFPGGETQYFGPGTRLLVL.

The genes are TRBV5-5 and TRBJ2-5; D is undetermined. Trimming took off 6 bases at V and 5 bases at J, with 20 bases between the two ends. Germline V lookup: CDR1 SGHKS, CDR2 YYEKEE (reference sequence). The CDR3 contains 15 residues. The CDR3 sequence: CASTVWLTSRETQYF. The CDR3, as DNA: TGTGCCAGCACCGTGTGGCTAACATCGAGGGAGACCCAGTACTTC.

The chain has TRBV3-1 (or the pseudogene TRBV3-2) and TRBJ2-7, with TRBD2 identical over 11 bases. The CDR3 consists of 14 residues. Germline V gene data show CDR1 as LGHDT and CDR2 as YNNKEL (reference sequence). With 4 bases clipped from V and 6 bases from J, the junction kept 5 bases outside the gene matches. CDR3: CASSRIAGGAEQYF. For the CDR3, the DNA is TGTGCCAGCAGCCGGATAGCGGGAGGGGCCGAGCAGTACTTC.

The chain joins TRBV29-1 to TRBJ1-3, with a possible D match to TRBD1 (5 bases). Per germline, CDR1 SQVTM and CDR2 ANQGSEA. Trimming stripped 6 bases from V and 0 bases from J, with 12 bases between. The CDR3 runs to 14 residues. The CDR3 bases are TGCAGCGTGACTGTCGGGGGCTCTGGAAACACCATATATTTT. This sequence encodes CSVTVGGSGNTIYF.

This clone was seen once. This chain links TRBV16 with TRBJ1-4; 7 nucleotides line up with TRBD1. This CDR3 is 15 amino acids long. CDR1 is KGHSY and CDR2 is FQNENV in the germline V gene. The J segment lost 7 bases and the V segment lost 1 base, leaving 6 bases of the junction unmatched. The CDR3 protein is CASSQFADRAEKLFF. CDR3 nucleotide sequence: TGTGCCAGCAGCCAATTCGCCGACAGGGCTGAAAAACTGTTTTTT.

The chain joins TRBV7-2 to TRBJ2-7; 7 positions agree with TRBD2. The V gene's germline CDR1 is SGHTA and CDR2 FQGNSA. Trimming removed 5 bases from V and 2 bases from J; junction bases left unmatched: 6. The CDR3 contains 14 residues. Here the CDR3 reads CASSPRGKAYEQYF. CDR3 DNA sequence: TGTGCCAGCAGCCCGCGGGGGAAGGCCTACGAGCAGTACTTC.

This clone appeared a single time. The CDR3 loop reads CSATPAGEQFF. The CDR3 DNA reads as TGCAGTGCTACCCCGGCGGGGGAGCAGTTCTTC. The chain has TRBV20-1 and TRBJ2-1; D is perhaps TRBD2 (6 bases). The CDR3 sequence is 11 residues long. Trimming took off 4 bases at V and 10 bases at J, with 11 bases between the two ends. The germline V gene has CDR1 DFQATT and CDR2 SNEGSKA (reference sequence).

This clone has a handful of counts. V usage is TRBV6-5 and J usage is TRBJ1-6, with a possible D match to TRBD1 (5 bases). Germline CDR1 is MNHEY and CDR2 is SVGAGI. The germline V and J ends were trimmed by 2 bases and 14 bases, with 19 bases remaining between them. The CDR3 loop spans 15 amino acids. The CDR3, as DNA: TGTGCCAGCAGTTACACCGGGACGGGGGTTTTGGCCCTCCACTTT. It encodes CASSYTGTGVLALHF.

This chain uses TRBV5-6 with TRBJ2-1, with a possible D match to TRBD2 (5 bases). V lost 3 bases to trimming and J lost 9 bases, with 22 bases between them. The germline V gene encodes CDR1 SGHDT and CDR2 YYEEEE. CDR3 length: 16 amino acids. The CDR3 is CASSSRLAGRGGEQFF. The CDR3 DNA reads TGTGCCAGCAGCTCAAGACTTGCTGGGAGAGGAGGTGAGCAGTTCTTC. The whole variable domain, remainder taken from reference TRBV5-6 and TRBJ2-1, is DAGVTQSPTHLIKTRGQQVTLRCSPKSGHDTVSWYQQALGQGPQFIFQYYEEEERQRGNFPDRFSGHQFPNYSSELNVNALLLGDSALYLCASSSRLAGRGGEQFFGPGTRLTVL.

Comments on this clone: The DNA is left out, because the CDR3 cannot be placed on it with certainty; the CDR3 is given as TCRdb lists it. CDR3: CASSSSTGYSYEQYF. The chain joins TRBV6-2 or TRBV6-3 to TRBJ2-7; whether TRBD1, the table's D call, matches the DNA was not checked. The CDR3 adds up to 15 amino acids, both ends counted. Per germline, CDR1 MNHEY and CDR2 SVGEGT.

The gene calls are TRBV7-8 and TRBJ2-3, with D perhaps matching TRBD1 (6 bases). The CDR3 is made up of 15 amino acids. V was trimmed by 5 bases and J by 6 bases, leaving 18 bases between them. Germline values: CDR1 SGHVS, CDR2 FQNEAQ. CDR3 coding DNA: TGTGCCAGCAGCCCAGGACAGCTAAATAGGGATACGCAGTATTTT. This translates into CASSPGQLNRDTQYF.

The chain combines TRBV30 with TRBJ1-5, with TRBD1 matching over 7 bases. The trim removed 0 bases at V and 0 bases at J, leaving 11 bases unmatched. The germline V gene has CDR1 GTSNPN and CDR2 SVGIG (reference sequence). The CDR3 is made up of 18 amino acids. DNA for the CDR3: TGTGCCTGGAGTGTTCCGGACAGGTCCCTATCTAGCAATCAGCCCCAGCATTTT. Its translation: CAWSVPDRSLSSNQPQHF.

This sequence joins TRBV2 and TRBJ2-5; D may be TRBD2 (5 bases). This CDR3 contains 12 residues. The V and J ends lost 9 bases and 5 bases respectively, with 13 bases between them. The germline CDR1 and CDR2 sequences are SNHLY and FYNNEI. CDR3 bases: TGTGCCAGGGCGACAAGGAGGGAGACCCAGTACTTC. The encoded protein is CARATRRETQYF. Complete variable domain (other parts from reference TRBV2 and TRBJ2-5): EPEVTQTPSHQVTQMGQEVILRCVPISNHLYFYWYRQILGQKVEFLVSFYNNEISEKSEIFDDQFSVERPDGSNFTLKIRSTKLEDSAMYFCARATRRETQYFGPGTRLLVL.

This rearrangement joins TRBV7-8 to TRBJ2-1; 9 nucleotides agree with TRBD2. CDR3 size: 15 residues. Germline lookup yields CDR1 SGHVS and CDR2 FQNEAQ. Losses at the gene ends were 4 bases for V and 6 bases for J; bases not matched to a gene: 7. The CDR3 spells CASSWLAGGPNEQFF. The CDR3 coding sequence is TGTGCCAGCAGCTGGCTGGCGGGAGGGCCCAATGAGCAGTTCTTC.

Details on this clone: Other DNA sequences in this sample translate to the same CDR3. The CDR3 DNA is TGTGCCAGCAGTGGACTAGCGGGAGGGACCGGGGAGCTGTTTTTT. This codes for CASSGLAGGTGELFF. The chain uses TRBV6-2 or TRBV6-3 and TRBJ2-2; 15 bases agree with TRBD2. The ends lost 5 bases at V and 5 bases at J; junction bases unmatched: 0. Germline V gene sequence: CDR1 MNHEY, CDR2 SVGEGT. The CDR3 has 15 residues.

This chain uses TRBV19 with TRBJ1-1; D perhaps matches TRBD1 (6 bases). This CDR3 is built from 16 residues. Germline CDR1 LNHDA, CDR2 SQIVND (reference sequence). With 5 bases removed from V and 6 bases from J, the gap between germline ends came to 22 bases. The CDR3 spells CASSPGPSGARSEAFF. In DNA form, the CDR3 reads TGTGCCAGTAGTCCCGGCCCCTCAGGGGCGAGATCTGAAGCTTTCTTT.

This clone was observed once. The chain recombines TRBV13 with TRBJ2-3, with a weak D call TRBD2 (5 bases). Germline CDR1 PRHDT, CDR2 FYEKMQ (reference sequence). The CDR3 is 15 amino acids. V shed 5 bases and J shed 6 bases, with 18 bases lying between them. Written as DNA, the CDR3 is TGTGCCAGCAGCCCCCGTATCGGGGTTGAGGATACGCAGTATTTT. Protein sequence: CASSPRIGVEDTQYF.

This chain joins TRBV6-2 or TRBV6-3 and TRBJ1-5; no reliable D call. V was cut by 2 bases and J by 4 bases, with 9 bases left in between. The CDR3 extends over 14 amino acids. CDR1 MNHEY and CDR2 SVGEGT come from the germline V gene. The CDR3 coding sequence is TGTGCCAGCAGTTACGGCAGCGTTAATCAGCCCCAGCATTTT. Protein sequence: CASSYGSVNQPQHF.